These 26 T cell receptor beta chains came from one sample sequenced in a study of chemoradiotherapy in HPV16-positive cancers. TCRdb's table, derived via immunoSEQ multiplex PCR, lists solely in-frame clones and lacks some. The sample has under 70,000 clones, more than 90% seen once. Sequenced here: blood, sampled from a patient who underwent chemoradiotherapy. The receptors here all came from a human donor with HPV-associated anogenital cancer.

The rearrangement joins TRBV10-2 to TRBJ1-2, with 9 bases matching TRBD1. The CDR3 extends over 16 amino acids. The junction had 6 bases not matched to a gene; V was cut back by 0 bases and J by 4 bases. Germline V gene sequence: CDR1 WSHSY, CDR2 SAAADI. This chain's CDR3 is CASSESQGALGYGYTF. In DNA, the CDR3 is TGCGCCAGCAGTGAGTCACAGGGGGCGCTAGGCTATGGCTACACCTTC.

This chain connects TRBV7-2 to TRBJ1-2; 12 bases line up with TRBD1. The V gene end was trimmed by 5 bases and the J gene end by 3 bases; junction bases not matched to a gene: 4. This CDR3 is built from 15 residues. In germline, CDR1 is SGHTA, CDR2 FQGNSA. Written as DNA, the CDR3 is TGTGCCAGCAGCAACCGGGACAGGGGGCACTATGGCTACACCTTC. As protein: CASSNRDRGHYGYTF.

CDR3 DNA: TGTGCCAGCAGCTTTACCGGACCACCCTATGGCTACACCTTC. Protein: CASSFTGPPYGYTF. J is TRBJ1-2 and V is TRBV7-2; no clear D. CDR3 length: 14 residues. CDR1 and CDR2 from the germline V gene are SGHTA and FQGNSA. V was cut by 3 bases and J by 4 bases, with 12 bases left in between.

Remarks on this clone: Germline is not matched at one junction end, which may reflect a read error. V usage is TRBV4-3 and J usage is TRBJ2-1, with 12 bases lining up with TRBD2. Germline V gives CDR1 LGHNA, CDR2 YSLEER. CDR3 length: 13 amino acids. The CDR3 region has the DNA TGCGCCAGCAGCCAAGATCGCGCTAGCGGGAGGGTCTTC. This translates into CASSQDRASGRVF.

V and J are TRBV9 and TRBJ2-2; D possibly matches TRBD1 or TRBD2 (5 bases each). The CDR3 covers 15 residues. The germline CDR1 and CDR2 sequences are SGDLS and YYNGEE. V lost 0 bases and J 5 bases, leaving 11 bases between the germline ends. For the CDR3, the DNA is TGTGCCAGCAGCGTAGGAGGAGAGGGGACCGGGGAGCTGTTTTTT. This codes for CASSVGGEGTGELFF.

The rearrangement links TRBV6-1 to TRBJ1-5; the match to TRBD1 covers 10 bases. The germline gives CDR1 MNHNS, CDR2 SASEGT. The V segment lost 7 bases and the J segment 2 bases; nucleotides outside the gene matches: 5. CDR3 length: 15 amino acids. The CDR3 DNA follows: TGTGCCAGCATTCGGACAGGGGGGGGCAATCAGCCCCAGCATTTT. Its translation is CASIRTGGGNQPQHF.

This clone was counted a single time. This chain links TRBV9 with TRBJ2-3, with 9 bases fitting TRBD2. CDR3 length: 16 residues. V gave up 0 bases and J gave up 4 bases; unmatched junction bases: 6. Germline-derived CDR1 and CDR2 are SGDLS and YYNGEE. Written as DNA, the CDR3 is TGTGCCAGCAGCGTAGAAGTAGCGGGAGTATCAGATACGCAGTATTTT. This codes for CASSVEVAGVSDTQYF.

This chain links TRBV9 with TRBJ2-7; D remains unclear. The CDR3 runs 15 residues. Germline V gives CDR1 SGDLS, CDR2 YYNGEE. Trimming left V 0 bases short and J 0 bases short, with 10 bases between. The CDR3 nucleotides are TGTGCCAGCAGCGTAGGAGCTCCGAGCTCCTACGAGCAGTACTTC. Translating gives CASSVGAPSSYEQYF.

The V gene is TRBV29-1, the J gene TRBJ1-4; 10 nucleotides match TRBD1. The V gene end was trimmed by 1 base and the J gene end by 3 bases; junction bases not matched to a gene: 11. The CDR3 contains 18 residues. Germline V gene lookup returns CDR1 SQVTM and CDR2 ANQGSEA. CDR3 in amino acids: CSVEGVTGGAGANEKLFF. CDR3 sequence (DNA): TGCAGCGTTGAAGGGGTGACAGGGGGCGCCGGGGCTAATGAAAAACTGTTTTTT.

V is TRBV28 and J is TRBJ2-1; TRBD1 agrees at 8 bases. CDR1 MDHEN and CDR2 SYDVKM come from the germline V gene. The CDR3 has 15 amino acids. The J segment lost 3 bases and the V segment lost 6 bases, leaving 7 bases of the junction unmatched. The CDR3 region is CASSLQGANYNEQFF. The CDR3 bases are TGTGCCAGCAGCCTCCAGGGGGCGAACTACAATGAGCAGTTCTTC.

Worth noting for this clone: Compared with germline, one end of the junction differs, possibly owing to a read error. This sequence joins TRBV2 and TRBJ2-7; D not certain. Looked up from germline, CDR1 is SNHLY and CDR2 is FYNNEI. The CDR3 extends over 11 amino acids. As DNA, the CDR3 is TGTGCCAGCAGTGTAAAACTCGAGCAGTGCTTC. Its protein product is CASSVKLEQCF.

This clone has just one count. At the DNA level, this CDR3 is encoded by other sequences in the same sample as well. J is TRBJ1-1 and V is TRBV9; D not resolved. V was shortened by 2 bases and J by 0 bases, with 8 bases between the two germline ends. Germline loops: CDR1 SGDLS, CDR2 YYNGEE. This CDR3 is 14 amino acids long. The CDR3 region has the DNA TGTGCCAGCAGCGTCGGCACCATGAACACTGAAGCTTTCTTT. This sequence encodes CASSVGTMNTEAFF. The full variable domain, with the rest looked up from reference TRBV9 and TRBJ1-1, is DSGVTQTPKHLITATGQRVTLRCSPRSGDLSVYWYQQSLDQGLQFLIQYYNGEERAKGNILERFSAQQFPDLHSELNLSSLELGDSALYFCASSVGTMNTEAFFGQGTRLTVV.

The chain couples TRBV10-3 to TRBJ1-6; D is ambiguous. With 10 bases removed from V and 7 bases from J, the gap between germline ends came to 14 bases. The CDR3 consists of 13 residues. In germline, CDR1 is ENHRY, CDR2 SYGVKD. CDR3 amino acids: CATVGAGNSPLHF. The CDR3 DNA reads as TGTGCCACCGTGGGAGCGGGGAATTCACCCCTCCACTTT.

The chain is built from TRBV10-3 and TRBJ1-1, with TRBD1 identical over 8 bases. J was trimmed by 3 bases and V by 11 bases; bases with no gene match: 8. Germline CDR1 and CDR2: ENHRY and SYGVKD. The CDR3 has 13 amino acids. In DNA, the CDR3 is TGTGCCGTTCAGATACAGGGGGACACTGAAGCTTTCTTT. This encodes CAVQIQGDTEAFF.

This sequence joins TRBV6-5 and TRBJ2-2; 8 bases agree with TRBD1. Losses at the gene ends were 10 bases for V and 1 base for J; bases not matched to a gene: 8. Germline lookup yields CDR1 MNHEY and CDR2 SVGAGI. There are 15 residues in the CDR3. This CDR3 is CATKEGTGNTGELFF. The CDR3 nucleotides are TGTGCCACCAAAGAAGGGACAGGGAACACCGGGGAGCTGTTTTTT.

The J gene is TRBJ2-3, the V gene TRBV5-4; D may be TRBD2 (5 bases). V lost 3 bases and J 6 bases, leaving 11 bases between the germline ends. CDR1 is SGHNT, CDR2 YYREEE, per germline (reference sequence). This CDR3 has 13 residues. In DNA, the CDR3 is TGTGCCAGCAGCTGGAGCCGAGGGGATACGCAGTATTTT. Protein product: CASSWSRGDTQYF.

The chain uses TRBV27 and TRBJ2-3; possible D gene TRBD1, 5 bases. Germline V gene lookup returns CDR1 MNHEY and CDR2 SMNVEV (reference sequence). This CDR3 has 17 amino acids. V lost 7 bases and J 0 bases, leaving 20 bases between the germline ends. The CDR3, as DNA: TGTGCCAGCAAGTCGTTAGGGGTAGCTGTTAGCACAGATACGCAGTATTTT. Translating gives CASKSLGVAVSTDTQYF.

The gene calls are TRBV6-1 and TRBJ2-7; D is possibly TRBD2 (5 bases). CDR3 length: 11 amino acids. Trimming took 6 bases from V and 6 from J, leaving 9 bases between them. The germline V gene encodes CDR1 MNHNS and CDR2 SASEGT. CDR3 sequence reads: CASRREGEQYF. The CDR3, as DNA: TGTGCCAGCAGGAGAGAGGGCGAGCAGTACTTC.

This rearrangement joins TRBV29-1 to TRBJ1-1, with D unclear. The CDR3 loop spans 10 amino acids. The germline V gene has CDR1 SQVTM and CDR2 ANQGSEA. Trimming shortened V by 7 bases and J by 5 bases, and 8 bases separated the two germline ends. CDR3: CSGVYTEAFF. CDR3 coding DNA: TGCAGCGGGGTTTATACTGAAGCTTTCTTT. The full variable domain, in which reference TRBV29-1 and TRBJ1-1 provide the parts outside the CDR3, is SAVISQKPSRDICQRGTSLTIQCQVDSQVTMMFWYRQQPGQSLTLIATANQGSEATYESGFVIDKFPISRPNLTFSTLTVSNMSPEDSSIYLCSGVYTEAFFGQGTRLTVV.

The CDR3 nucleotides are TGCGCCAGCAGCCAAGAGGGACTCCGCACAGATACGCAGTATTTT. It specifies CASSQEGLRTDTQYF. The gene calls are TRBV4-1 and TRBJ2-3, with D perhaps TRBD2 (6 bases). Germline V lookup: CDR1 MGHRA, CDR2 YSYEKL. CDR3 length equals 15 residues. V lost 0 bases and J lost 1, with 8 bases in between.

V is TRBV10-3 and J is TRBJ2-7; 8 nucleotides line up with TRBD2. Unmatched junction bases numbered 4, after V lost 6 bases and J lost 3 bases. This CDR3 is 13 amino acids long. CDR1 is ENHRY and CDR2 is SYGVKD in the germline V gene. CDR3 in DNA: TGTGCCATCAGGCGGACTAGCAGCTACGAGCAGTACTTC. The encoded protein is CAIRRTSSYEQYF.

CDR3 sequence (DNA): TGCAGCGTTGAAGATCGGGGTAGTCCCCGGACCCAGTACTTC. Translation gives CSVEDRGSPRTQYF. The chain employs TRBV29-1 and TRBJ2-5, with TRBD2 as a possible D gene (5 bases). The V gene lost 0 bases and the J gene lost 7 bases, with 15 bases spanning the gap. Germline V gene sequence: CDR1 SQVTM, CDR2 ANQGSEA. This CDR3 is 14 amino acids long.

The chain carries TRBV11-2 and TRBJ2-5, with D perhaps matching TRBD2 (5 bases). V was clipped by 2 bases and J by 10 bases, with 20 bases between them. This CDR3 is built from 15 residues. The germline CDR1 and CDR2 sequences are SGHAT and FQNNGV. The CDR3 protein is CASSLSGVPSLDQYF. CDR3 in DNA: TGTGCCAGCAGCTTATCCGGGGTGCCCTCGTTGGACCAGTACTTC.

V is TRBV7-9 and J is TRBJ1-5, with 9 bases lining up with TRBD1. This CDR3 is 13 amino acids long. The J segment lost 3 bases and the V segment lost 9 bases, leaving 3 bases of the junction unmatched. The V gene's germline CDR1 is SEHNR and CDR2 FQNEAQ (reference sequence). The CDR3 DNA sequence: TGTGCCAGTAGGACAGGGGACAATCAGCCCCAGCATTTT. Translating gives CASRTGDNQPQHF.

This clone was detected only once. J is TRBJ2-5 and V is TRBV7-2, with a tentative D call TRBD2 (6 bases). The CDR3 totals 14 residues. The germline V and J ends were trimmed by 4 bases and 5 bases, with 14 bases remaining between them. Germline CDR1 reads SGHTA; CDR2 reads FQGNSA. In nucleotides, the CDR3 is TGTGCCAGCAGCTGGGCGGGGAAGGGGGAGACCCAGTACTTC. Translated: CASSWAGKGETQYF. Full variable domain (remainder filled in from reference TRBV7-2 and TRBJ2-5): GAGVSQSPSNKVTEKGKDVELRCDPISGHTALYWYRQSLGQGLEFLIYFQGNSAPDKSGLPSDRFSAERTGGSVSTLTIQRTQQEDSAVYLCASSWAGKGETQYFGPGTRLLVL.

This rearrangement joins TRBV19 to TRBJ2-2; D might be TRBD1 (6 bases). CDR1 and CDR2 from the germline V gene are LNHDA and SQIVND (reference sequence). The CDR3 is made up of 14 amino acids. V was cut by 2 bases and J by 6 bases, with 10 bases left in between. CDR3 sequence: CASSINRDAGELFF. The CDR3 nucleotides are TGTGCCAGTAGTATAAACAGGGACGCCGGGGAGCTGTTTTTT.